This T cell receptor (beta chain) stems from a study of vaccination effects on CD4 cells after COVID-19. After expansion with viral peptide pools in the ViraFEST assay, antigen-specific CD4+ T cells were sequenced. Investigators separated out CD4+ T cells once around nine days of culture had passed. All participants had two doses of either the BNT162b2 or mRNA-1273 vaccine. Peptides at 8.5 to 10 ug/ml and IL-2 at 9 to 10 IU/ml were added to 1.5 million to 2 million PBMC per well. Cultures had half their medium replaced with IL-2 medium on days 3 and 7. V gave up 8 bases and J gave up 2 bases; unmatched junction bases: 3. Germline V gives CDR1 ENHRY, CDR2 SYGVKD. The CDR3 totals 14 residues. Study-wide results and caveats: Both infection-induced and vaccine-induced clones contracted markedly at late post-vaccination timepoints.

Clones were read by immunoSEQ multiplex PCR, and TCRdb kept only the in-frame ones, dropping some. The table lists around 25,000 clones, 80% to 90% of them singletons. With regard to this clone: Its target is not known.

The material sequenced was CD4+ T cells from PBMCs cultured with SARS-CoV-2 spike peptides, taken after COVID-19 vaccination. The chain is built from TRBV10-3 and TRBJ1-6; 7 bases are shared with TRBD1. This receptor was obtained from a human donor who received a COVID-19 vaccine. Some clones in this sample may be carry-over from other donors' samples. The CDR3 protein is CAIQGGPYNSPLHF. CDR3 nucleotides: TGTGCCATCCAAGGGGGCCCCTATAATTCACCCCTCCACTTT.